This T cell receptor beta chain was documented in a study of shared T cell receptors in the human thymus. Data came from immunoSEQ multiplex PCR; TCRdb stores just in-frame clones and leaves some out. The sample lists roughly 700,000 clones, around 87% occurring once. Looked up from germline, CDR1 is SGHDN and CDR2 is FVKESK. The CDR3 loop spans 19 amino acids. The ends lost 2 bases at V and 3 bases at J; junction bases unmatched: 14. These same records also appear under a second study, on human thymus T cells. From that second work: Thymus tissue for the work was resected from patients undergoing corrective heart surgery. Both thymic and peripheral blood repertoires showed apparently biased V and J usage. Highly overlapping thymic repertoires in unrelated individuals were reported by related research.

This rearrangement joins TRBV14 to TRBJ1-4; the match to TRBD1 covers 8 bases. The TCR was taken from a boy in the first two years of life with a congenital heart defect. Material: thymocytes. CDR3 in amino acids: CASSQTRDRSDSANEKLFF. For the CDR3, the DNA is TGTGCCAGCAGCCAAACCCGGGACAGGTCTGACTCGGCTAATGAAAAACTGTTTTTT.